One TCR beta chain is described in this entry. This entry belongs to a study of OX40 agonist ivuxolimab in advanced cancers. From germline, CDR1 is SGHRS and CDR2 YFSETQ. Trimming pared 4 bases from V and 9 bases from J, leaving 13 bases between. This CDR3 is built from 12 residues. The repertoire was sequenced with immunoSEQ multiplex PCR; TCRdb's copy has only in-frame clones and lacks some. Of about 83,000 clones listed, 84% were seen once; the top ten hold roughly 1.7%. This specimen consisted of CD4+ or CD8+ T cells sorted from blood, obtained in a trial of the OX40 agonist ivuxolimab. V and J are TRBV5-1 and TRBJ1-2, with D possibly TRBD1 on 6 matching bases. The receptor was derived from an adult with an advanced solid tumor such as melanoma, head and neck, liver or kidney cancer. CDR3 protein: CASSDEGGSYTF. Written as DNA, the CDR3 is TGCGCCAGCAGCGATGAGGGGGGAAGCTACACCTTC.